This passage covers 7 T cell receptor beta chains from one sample sequenced in a study of beta chain features in type 1 diabetes. Study conclusions and caveats: Type 1 diabetes patients showed a moderate but significant shortening of TCRB CDR3s in all four CD4+ subsets.

These receptors have no identified antigens. What was sequenced were expressed TCRB transcripts, since all of the isolated RNA had been reverse transcribed. Clones were read by immunoSEQ multiplex PCR, and TCRdb kept only the in-frame ones, dropping some. The table has 130,000 to 150,000 clones, about 12% seen once. Sequenced: central memory CD4+ T cells from blood. These receptors came from a man aged 18-30 years with type 1 diabetes.

The chain uses TRBV6-5 and TRBJ1-3; D remains unclear. The CDR3 is made up of 14 amino acids. V lost 4 bases, J lost 0 bases, and 7 bases lay in between. Germline V lookup: CDR1 MNHEY, CDR2 SVGAGI. CDR3 sequence (DNA): TGTGCCAGCAGTTTCAGTGACTCTGGAAACACCATATATTTT. This sequence encodes CASSFSDSGNTIYF.

The CDR3 protein is CASSPLGQANNQPQHF. CDR3 nucleotides: TGTGCCAGCAGTCCCCTCGGACAGGCTAACAATCAGCCCCAGCATTTT. The chain recombines TRBV6-6 with TRBJ1-5, with 7 bases identical to TRBD1. The trim removed 5 bases at V and 3 bases at J, leaving 10 bases unmatched. Germline V gene lookup returns CDR1 MNHNY and CDR2 SVGAGI (reference sequence). The CDR3 has 16 residues.

Only a few counts were recorded for this clone. CDR3 in amino acids: CASSPGHAINYGYTF. The CDR3 DNA reads as TGCGCCAGCAGCCCCGGACACGCGATAAACTATGGCTACACCTTC. The V call is TRBV5-1, the J call TRBJ1-2, with D tentatively TRBD1 (5 bases). The CDR3 spans 15 residues. Germline assignment: CDR1 SGHRS and CDR2 YFSETQ. The V and J ends lost 4 bases and 2 bases respectively, with 15 bases between them. The full variable domain, in which reference TRBV5-1 and TRBJ1-2 provide the parts outside the CDR3, is KAGVTQTPRYLIKTRGQQVTLSCSPISGHRSVSWYQQTPGQGLQFLFEYFSETQRNKGNFPGRFSGRQFSNSRSEMNVSTLELGDSALYLCASSPGHAINYGYTFGSGTRLTVV.

A few counts support this clone. The V and J genes are TRBV11-2 and TRBJ1-4, with TRBD1 matching over 9 bases. V trimming: 4 bases; J trimming: 4 bases; junction bases outside the gene matches: 7. CDR1 is SGHAT and CDR2 is FQNNGV in the germline V gene. This CDR3 is 16 amino acids long. CDR3 in amino acids: CASSSWDRADNEKLFF. The CDR3 bases are TGTGCCAGCAGCTCGTGGGACAGGGCCGATAATGAAAAACTGTTTTTT.

This clone has just a few counts. The J gene is TRBJ2-5, the V gene TRBV11-2; D gene ambiguous. V gave up 6 bases and J gave up 5 bases, with 10 bases separating them. In germline, CDR1 is SGHAT, CDR2 FQNNGV. CDR3 length equals 12 residues. As DNA, the CDR3 is TGTGCCAGCAGACGACTCGGCGAGACCCAGTACTTC. It specifies CASRRLGETQYF.

This clone was counted only a few times. The CDR3 nucleotides read TGTGCCAGCAGCTTAACTAGCTCGGGCGAGCAGTACTTC. Amino acid sequence: CASSLTSSGEQYF. The chain employs TRBV11-2 and TRBJ2-7; a weak D match, TRBD2 (6 bases). Germline assignment: CDR1 SGHAT and CDR2 FQNNGV. The CDR3 contains 13 residues. V lost 2 bases and J lost 6, with 11 bases in between.

This chain links TRBV5-4 with TRBJ2-6; D unresolved. V lost 4 bases, J lost 7 bases, and 15 bases lay in between. CDR3 length: 15 amino acids. The germline CDR1 and CDR2 sequences are SGHNT and YYREEE (reference sequence). CDR3 coding DNA: TGTGCCAGCAGCCCGACCTCTCTGGGCGCCAACGTCCTGACTTTC. Amino acid sequence: CASSPTSLGANVLTF.